The 4 T cell receptor beta chains given below trace back to one sample, sequenced in a study of blood T cell repertoires in COVID-19. Profiling relied on immunoSEQ multiplex PCR, and the TCRdb table lists in-frame clones only, not all of them. Of approximately 210,000 clones in the sample, 84% were seen once. The sequenced material came from peripheral blood. These receptors were taken from a woman of 80 years or more with COVID-19, enrolled during active disease.

This chain joins TRBV3-1 (or the pseudogene TRBV3-2) and TRBJ2-3, with 7 bases matching TRBD1. Germline CDR1 reads LGHDT; CDR2 reads YNNKEL (reference sequence). The CDR3 length is 15 residues. V was clipped by 4 bases and J by 3 bases; unmatched bases: 7. The CDR3 DNA sequence: TGTGCCAGCAGCCCGAGGGGGCGCCAGACAGATACGCAGTATTTT. This codes for CASSPRGRQTDTQYF.

The chain carries TRBV3-1 (or the pseudogene TRBV3-2) and TRBJ2-5; 8 bases line up with TRBD2. Losses at the gene ends were 1 base for V and 4 bases for J; bases not matched to a gene: 5. The CDR3 is 15 residues long. Germline V gene lookup returns CDR1 LGHDT and CDR2 YNNKEL (reference sequence). The CDR3 DNA is TGTGCCAGCAGCCAAGTAGCGGGGCGGGTAGAGACCCAGTACTTC. Its protein product is CASSQVAGRVETQYF.

This clone was detected only a few times. The V gene is TRBV29-1, the J gene TRBJ1-4, with D possibly matching TRBD1 (5 bases). The CDR3 sequence is 13 residues long. CDR1 and CDR2 (germline): SQVTM, ANQGSEA. V lost 4 bases and J lost 3, with 9 bases in between. Here the CDR3 reads CSVGTISNEKLFF. Written as DNA, the CDR3 is TGCAGCGTTGGGACAATCTCTAATGAAAAACTGTTTTTT. Combining the CDR3 with reference TRBV29-1 and TRBJ1-4 gives the whole variable domain SAVISQKPSRDICQRGTSLTIQCQVDSQVTMMFWYRQQPGQSLTLIATANQGSEATYESGFVIDKFPISRPNLTFSTLTVSNMSPEDSSIYLCSVGTISNEKLFFGSGTQLSVL.

The chain recombines TRBV5-1 with TRBJ1-2; TRBD1 matches 8 bases. The V and J ends lost 0 bases and 4 bases, in that order; junction bases with no gene match: 5. Germline V gene sequence: CDR1 SGHRS, CDR2 YFSETQ. The CDR3 extends over 15 amino acids. The CDR3 coding sequence is TGCGCCAGCAGCTTGGGCACAGGGGGTATCTATGGCTACACCTTC. This translates into CASSLGTGGIYGYTF.